A selection of T cell receptor beta chains follows, all from one sample in a study of Graves' ophthalmopathy and Graves' hyperthyroidism. TCRdb recomputed calls from the multiplex PCR reads with MiXCR, one row per CDR3 protein. This sample has around 1,200,000 distinct CDR3 sequences, with approximately 35% found just once. The sequencing input was peripheral blood or thyroid tissue (not recorded which). These receptors were taken from an adult man with Graves' hyperthyroidism. Both conserved end residues are part of each CDR3. The D gene is left open where the match is weak. Not all rows give a size; the values are once, few, many and, for expanded clones, a class.

v_call	d_call	clone_size	j_call	cdr3_nt	cdr3_aa
TRBV25-1	.	many	TRBJ2-5	TGTGCCAGCAGTGAATACACACGGGGGGAGACCCAGTACTTC	CASSEYTRGETQYF
TRBV5-1	TRBD1	.	TRBJ2-5	TGCGCCAGCAGTGGAGCCGGGACAGGAGGAGAGACCCAGTACTTC	CASSGAGTGGETQYF
TRBV2	.	many	TRBJ1-5	TGTGCCAGCAGTGAAGGACTGTCCGGTAATCAGCCCCAGCATTTT	CASSEGLSGNQPQHF
TRBV29-1	.	.	TRBJ2-7	TGCAGCGTCAGGGTCGGCGAGCAGTACTTC	CSVRVGEQYF
TRBV29-1	.	many	TRBJ2-5	TGCAGCGTTGAGCAGGAAGCCCAAGAGACCCAGTACTTC	CSVEQEAQETQYF
TRBV20-1	TRBD2	.	TRBJ2-7	TGCAGTGCCAATGAAGGAGGAGCGGGAGTGGACGAGCAGTACTTC	CSANEGGAGVDEQYF
TRBV5-1	.	many	TRBJ1-6	TGCGCCAGCAGCCCGGGACACGGGGATTCACCCCTCCACTTT	CASSPGHGDSPLHF
TRBV20-1	.	many	TRBJ1-1	TGCAGTGCTAGTGGATACGGGGTCACTGAAGCTTTCTTT	CSASGYGVTEAFF
TRBV10-3	.	few	TRBJ1-1	TGTGCCATCAGCGGCCAAGAGGGTGGGAACACTGAAGCTTTCTTT	CAISGQEGGNTEAFF
TRBV7-9	.	many	TRBJ1-2	TGTGCCAGCAGCTTAATCGGGGCTGTTAACTATGGCTACACCTTC	CASSLIGAVNYGYTF
TRBV2	TRBD1	.	TRBJ2-7	TGTGCCAGCAATGGACAGGGGGCCGCCTACGAGCAGTACTTC	CASNGQGAAYEQYF
TRBV2	.	.	TRBJ1-5	TGTGCCAGCAGTGAAGAATTGGGTGGCAATCAGCCCCAGCATTTT	CASSEELGGNQPQHF
TRBV9	.	.	TRBJ1-1	TGTGCCAGCAGCGTAGCTCCGGAGGGAACTGAAGCTTTCTTT	CASSVAPEGTEAFF
TRBV7-6	TRBD1	once	TRBJ1-2	TGTGCCAGCAGCTTAGAGCCCTGGGGCAGGGGGAGCGGCTATGGCTACACCTTC	CASSLEPWGRGSGYGYTF
TRBV7-2	.	few	TRBJ2-2	TGTGCCAGCGGTGGGGATCTAGTCCCGGCCGGGGAGCTGTTTTTT	CASGGDLVPAGELFF
TRBV7-9	TRBD1	.	TRBJ2-7	TGTGACAGCAGCCCTGGGACAGGGAGATACGAGCAGTACTTC	CDSSPGTGRYEQYF
TRBV7-2	.	few	TRBJ2-7	TGTGCCAGCAGCTTAGACGGCCAAAACTTAGTCTACGAGCAGTACTTC	CASSLDGQNLVYEQYF
TRBV12-3/TRBV12-4	TRBD2	.	TRBJ2-7	TGTGCCAGCAGTTTAGGGTCCCCTAGCGGGAGCTCCTACGAGCAGTACTTC	CASSLGSPSGSSYEQYF
TRBV30	.	few	TRBJ1-1	TGTGCCCAGACCAGAGGAGGGGACACTGAAGCTTTCTTT	CAQTRGGDTEAFF
TRBV30	TRBD1	few	TRBJ1-5	TGTGCCTGCAAGACAGGGATCGATCAGCCCCAGCATTTT	CACKTGIDQPQHF
TRBV6-5	.	few	TRBJ1-1	TGTGCCAGTGCTGGGGGACACACTGAAGCTTTCTTT	CASAGGHTEAFF
TRBV7-2	.	many	TRBJ2-5	TGTGCCAGCAGCTTAGTCACAGGGCCGCAAGAGACCCAGTACTTC	CASSLVTGPQETQYF
TRBV20-1	TRBD2	few	TRBJ2-5	TGCAGTGCTAGTCAGAGGGGCGGGAGAGGCGAGACCCAGTACTTC	CSASQRGGRGETQYF
TRBV20-1	TRBD1	many	TRBJ1-2	TGCAGTGCTAGAGATCTGGGACAGTCGGGCTACACCTTC	CSARDLGQSGYTF
TRBV6-9	.	.	TRBJ2-2	TGTGCCAGCAAGGAGTCGGCGAACACCGGGGAGCTGTTTTTT	CASKESANTGELFF
TRBV10-3	TRBD1	.	TRBJ1-2	TGTGCCATCAGTGGGACAGGGGATGGCTACACCTTC	CAISGTGDGYTF
TRBV12-3/TRBV12-4	TRBD1	few	TRBJ2-7	TGTGCCAGCAGTCAGGGGGTCCATGGGGTCACACAGTACTTC	CASSQGVHGVTQYF
TRBV5-1	TRBD2	many	TRBJ2-5	TGCGCCAGCAGCTTGGCCTTAGCGGGGGGGATACAAGAGACCCAGTACTTC	CASSLALAGGIQETQYF
TRBV29-1	.	.	TRBJ2-5	TGCAGCGTTGGCCCGGGAGAAGAGACCCAGTACTTC	CSVGPGEETQYF
TRBV10-2	.	.	TRBJ1-2	TGCGCCAGCAGTGAGCCGGACAGCCCCCACTATGGCTACACCTTC	CASSEPDSPHYGYTF
TRBV7-2	.	many	TRBJ1-6	TGTGCCAGCAGCTTAGTCGAAAGGGGACATTCACCCCTCCACTTT	CASSLVERGHSPLHF
TRBV7-9	.	many	TRBJ2-5	TGTGCCAGCAGCTTAGTTTTTCCGCAGGGCCAAGAGACCCAGTACTTC	CASSLVFPQGQETQYF
TRBV5-6	.	.	TRBJ2-7	TGTGCCAGCAGCTTTCAGGGTTCGTTCTTAGGCTACGAGCAGTACTTC	CASSFQGSFLGYEQYF
TRBV7-3	.	many	TRBJ2-2	TGTGCCAGCAGCCCTCGTTTAGCGGACACCGGGGAGCTGTTTTTT	CASSPRLADTGELFF
TRBV15	TRBD1	.	TRBJ1-5	TGTGCCACCAGCAAAACGAGGACAGGCAATCTGCCCCAGCATTTT	CATSKTRTGNLPQHF
TRBV10-2	TRBD2	.	TRBJ2-7	TGCGCCAGCAGCCATTGGACTAGCGGCGCCTACGAGCAGTACTTC	CASSHWTSGAYEQYF
TRBV19	.	.	TRBJ2-6	TGTGCCAGTAGCTGCTCTGGGGCCAACGTCCTGACTTTC	CASSCSGANVLTF
TRBV20-1	TRBD1	.	TRBJ1-1	TGCAGTGCTGGCAGGGGGCCGAACACTGAAGCTTTCTTT	CSAGRGPNTEAFF
TRBV5-1	.	.	TRBJ1-1	TGCGCCAGCAGCTTGTTAGCCGGGGCCTACACTGAAGCTTTCTTT	CASSLLAGAYTEAFF
TRBV10-3	.	many	TRBJ1-5	TGTGCCATCAGTGAGAACAGTAATCAGCCCCAGCATTTT	CAISENSNQPQHF
TRBV7-9	.	.	TRBJ2-5	TGTGCCAGCAGTGATTCCCTGGCAGGATTAGGGACCCAGTACTTC	CASSDSLAGLGTQYF